This T cell receptor (beta chain) originates from a study of T cell responses to AZD1222 COVID-19 vaccine. Sequencing was performed with immunoSEQ multiplex PCR; in TCRdb, only in-frame clones are kept and a portion is missing. This table holds 200,000 to 250,000 clones, roughly 91% found once. Germline-derived CDR1 and CDR2 are SGHAT and FQNNGV. The trim removed 1 base at V and 5 bases at J, leaving 3 bases unmatched. The CDR3 contains 15 residues. The chain couples TRBV11-2 to TRBJ2-5; 11 bases are a match to TRBD2. The sample in question was peripheral blood, obtained on day 0 of MenACWY control vaccination. The clonotype was recovered from an adult in good health. Here the CDR3 DNA reads TGTGCCAGCAGCTTAGCGGGACTAGCGGCTGAGACCCAGTACTTC. It yields the protein CASSLAGLAAETQYF.